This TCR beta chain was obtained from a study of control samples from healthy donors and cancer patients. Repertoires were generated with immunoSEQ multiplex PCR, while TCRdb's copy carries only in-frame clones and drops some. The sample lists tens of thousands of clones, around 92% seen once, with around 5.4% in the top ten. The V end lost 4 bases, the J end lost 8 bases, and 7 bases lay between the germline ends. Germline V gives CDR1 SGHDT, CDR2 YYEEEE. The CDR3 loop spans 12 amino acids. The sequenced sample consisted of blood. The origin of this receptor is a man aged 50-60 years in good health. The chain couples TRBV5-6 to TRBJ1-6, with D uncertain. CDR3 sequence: CASSAIYSPLHF. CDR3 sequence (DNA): TGTGCCAGCAGCGCGATTTATTCACCCCTCCACTTT.